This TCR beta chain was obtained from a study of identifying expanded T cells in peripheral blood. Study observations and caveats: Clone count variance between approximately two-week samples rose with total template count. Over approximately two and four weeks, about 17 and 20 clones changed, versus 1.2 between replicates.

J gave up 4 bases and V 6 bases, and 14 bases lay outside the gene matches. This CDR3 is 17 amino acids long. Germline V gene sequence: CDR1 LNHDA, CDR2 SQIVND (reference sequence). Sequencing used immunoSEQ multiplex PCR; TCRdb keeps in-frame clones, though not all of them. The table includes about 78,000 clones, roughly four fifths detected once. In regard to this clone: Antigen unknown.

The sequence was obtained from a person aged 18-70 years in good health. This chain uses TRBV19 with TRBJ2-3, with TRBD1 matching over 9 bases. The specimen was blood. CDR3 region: CASSPELPGQGADTQYF. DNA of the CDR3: TGTGCCAGTAGCCCCGAATTGCCGGGACAGGGAGCAGATACGCAGTATTTT.